This T cell receptor (beta chain) was recovered during a study of OX40 agonist ivuxolimab in advanced cancers. Background on the whole study: Ivuxolimab, which targeted the costimulatory receptor OX40 (CD134), was an agonistic, fully human IgG2 monoclonal antibody. The paper describes the monotherapy dose-escalation part (N of about 47 patients) of the phase I trial of ivuxolimab. The dose-escalation cohort was 82.7% male with a mean age of approximately 59 years, ranging from roughly 20 to 80. Three dose-escalation patients achieved partial responses, one with hepatocellular carcinoma and two with cutaneous melanoma. The purpose of peripheral TCRbeta sequencing was to test whether ivuxolimab changed TCR sequence diversity and led to clonal T-cell expansion. Prior anti-PD-1, anti-PD-L1 or anti-CTLA-4 therapy was permitted, and checkpoint inhibitors had been received by around 40% of dose-escalation patients. Of the approximately 50 patients in dose escalation, around 20 had hepatocellular carcinoma, some 15 had melanoma, 9 had renal cell carcinoma and 9 had head and neck cancer. Intravenous ivuxolimab was administered to patients every 2 weeks at six dose levels: 0.01, 0.1, 0.3, 1.5, 3 and 10 mg/kg.

Comment on this clone: Its antigen target is currently unknown. One base away there is no much larger clone; base qualities are not given.

Broad study findings and their caveats: After ivuxolimab, CD8+ T cells had more expanded clones than CD4+ T cells on average. In the 0.1-3.0 mg/kg groups, partial responders had among the lowest normalized peripheral clonal expansion, particularly in CD8+ T cells. The antigen specificity of the clonally expanded peripheral T cells was not determined. Low levels of normalized T-cell clonal expansion were also shown by some nonresponding patients. At doses from 0.1 to 3.0 mg/kg, clonal expansion was seen in both CD4+ and CD8+ blood T cells between baseline and week 6.

V is cut back by 1 base and J by 4 bases, with 1 base in the junction unmatched. In the germline V gene (reference sequence), CDR1 corresponds to SEHNR and CDR2 to FQNEAQ. The CDR3, cysteine through phenylalanine, is 15 amino acids long. The CDR3 DNA has 45 bases and is translated from base 1. The trial excluded patients who had a history of autoimmune disease or who were on systemic immunosuppression. Peripheral blood for TCR sequencing was drawn from every dose cohort at baseline, at cycle 4 day 1 and at cycle 7 day 1. Samples were obtained from an open-label, multicenter, first-in-human phase I dose-escalation trial of ivuxolimab. Adults with locally advanced or metastatic head and neck squamous cell, hepatocellular, melanoma or renal cell carcinoma were enrolled in the trial. Before TCR sequencing, CD4+ T cells and CD8+ T cells from peripheral blood were sorted into separate populations. Genomic DNA was extracted from sorted cells for sequencing of the TCRbeta CDR3 region. TCRbeta CDR3 regions were sequenced using the immunoSEQ Assay. As stored in TCRdb, this immuneACCESS dataset retains in-frame rearrangements with V and J assigned. A fraction of the clones does not appear; measured against another copy, unresolved V genes explain less than half of the discrepancy, and the remainder lacks a known reason. This sample holds around 82,000 clones; more than 75% were observed only once. The ten most abundant clones make up approximately 0.43% of the sample.

The V and J segments used are TRBV7-9 and TRBJ1-5, with 10 central nucleotides matching TRBD1. This receptor was obtained from an adult with an advanced solid tumor such as melanoma, head and neck, liver or kidney cancer. Material: CD4+ or CD8+ T cells sorted from blood, obtained in a trial of the OX40 agonist ivuxolimab. The sequenced DNA: TGTGCCAGCAGCTTAGGGGACAGGGGTAATCAGCCCCAGCATTTT. This translates into CASSLGDRGNQPQHF. The CDR3 plus the reference TRBV7-9 and TRBJ1-5 genes for the other parts give the full variable domain: DTGVSQNPRHKITKRGQNVTFRCDPISEHNRLYWYRQTLGQGPEFLTYFQNEAQLEKSRLLSDRFSAERPKGSFSTLEIQRTEQGDSAMYLCASSLGDRGNQPQHFGDGTRLSIL.